The clone carrying this T cell receptor beta chain has at least ten counts. Its antigen is currently unknown. TCRdb reanalysed the 5' RACE reads using MiXCR and keeps one entry per CDR3 protein. The data contain around 300,000 distinct CDR3 sequences, around 21% of them singletons. The source of the sample is a study of CD8 T cells in ankylosing spondylitis. The study, taken as a whole, reports: Matched ankylosing spondylitis synovial fluid reportedly showed significant enrichment of disease-linked clones. As for the disease-linked clones, they showed a CD8+ phenotype and occurred at relatively low frequencies in peripheral blood.

Germline V CDR1 and CDR2: DFQATT, SNEGSKA (reference sequence). Trimming cost V 5 bases and J 5 bases, with 18 bases left between them. The CDR3 extends over 14 amino acids. The source is a female donor with ankylosing spondylitis or in good health (not recorded which). Sequencing input: blood, either unsorted or a sorted T cell fraction (not recorded which). The chain joins TRBV20-1 to TRBJ1-1; D possibly corresponds to TRBD1 (5 bases). The CDR3 sequence: CSAPGSGTLTEAFF. CDR3 bases: TGCAGTGCTCCAGGATCCGGGACGCTTACTGAAGCTTTCTTT.